This section outlines one T cell receptor beta chain sequence together with its context. No antigen is known for it. This sample is part of a study of OX40 agonist ivuxolimab in advanced cancers. Overall study: Partial responses, seen in three patients, involved one hepatocellular carcinoma and two cutaneous melanomas. Study-level results: The average count of expanded clones was higher among CD8+ T cells than among CD4+.

V lost 3 bases and J lost 0, with 9 bases in between. This CDR3 contains 15 residues. Per the germline V gene, CDR1 is ENHRY and CDR2 is SYGVKD. TCRdb's copy holds only in-frame clones and misses some; the assay was immunoSEQ multiplex PCR. This sample has about 70,000 clones, with roughly nine tenths found just once. The receptor was isolated from an adult with an advanced solid tumor such as melanoma, head and neck, liver or kidney cancer. The chain couples TRBV10-3 to TRBJ2-1; D ambiguous. The sample was CD4+ or CD8+ T cells sorted from blood, taken in a trial of the OX40 agonist ivuxolimab. CDR3 residues: CAISDGPSSYNEQFF. In DNA form, the CDR3 reads TGTGCCATCAGTGACGGACCAAGCTCCTACAATGAGCAGTTCTTC.